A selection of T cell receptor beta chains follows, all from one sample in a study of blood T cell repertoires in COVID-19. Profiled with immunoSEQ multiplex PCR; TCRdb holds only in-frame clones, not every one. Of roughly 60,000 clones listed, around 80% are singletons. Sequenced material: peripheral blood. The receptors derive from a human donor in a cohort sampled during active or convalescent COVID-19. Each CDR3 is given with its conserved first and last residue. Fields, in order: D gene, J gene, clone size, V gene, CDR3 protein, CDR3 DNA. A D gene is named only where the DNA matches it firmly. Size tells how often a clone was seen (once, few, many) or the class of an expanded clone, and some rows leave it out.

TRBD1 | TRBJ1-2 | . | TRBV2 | CASSSTGEGGYTF | TGTGCCAGCAGTTCGACAGGGGAGGGAGGCTACACCTTC
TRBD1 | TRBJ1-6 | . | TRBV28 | CATTTGGTAHSPLHF | TGTGCCACCACGACAGGGGGAACGGCACATTCACCCCTCCACTTT
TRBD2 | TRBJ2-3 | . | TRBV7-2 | CASSPLAGGLASTDTQYF | TGTGCCAGCAGCCCCCTAGCGGGGGGCCTTGCTAGCACAGATACGCAGTATTTT
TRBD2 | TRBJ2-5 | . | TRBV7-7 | CASSPGLAGAQETQYF | TGTGCTAGCAGCCCCGGACTAGCGGGGGCCCAAGAGACCCAGTACTTC
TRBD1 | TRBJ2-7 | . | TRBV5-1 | CASSLAGTGPYEQYF | TGCGCCAGCAGCTTGGCGGGGACAGGGCCCTACGAGCAGTACTTC
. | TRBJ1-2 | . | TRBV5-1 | CASSLGQNSNYGYTF | TGCGCCAGCAGCTTGGGACAGAATTCCAACTATGGCTACACCTTC
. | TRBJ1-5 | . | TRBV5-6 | CASSLGGFGNQPQHF | TGTGCCAGCAGCTTGGGAGGGTTTGGGAATCAGCCCCAGCATTTT
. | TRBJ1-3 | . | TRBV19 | CASSRVFSGNTIYF | TGTGCCAGTTCCAGGGTTTTCTCTGGAAACACCATATATTTT
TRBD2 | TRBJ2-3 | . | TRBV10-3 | CAIPAGLATDTQYF | TGTGCCATCCCCGCGGGACTAGCAACAGATACGCAGTATTTT
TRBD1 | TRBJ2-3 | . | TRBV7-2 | CASSGTGTAISTDTQYF | TGTGCCAGCAGCGGAACCGGGACAGCCATCTCCACAGATACGCAGTATTTT
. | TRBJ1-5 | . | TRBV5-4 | CASSLSGNQPQHF | TGTGCCAGCAGCTTGTCGGGGAATCAGCCCCAGCATTTT
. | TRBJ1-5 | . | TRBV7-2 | CASSLALINQPQHF | TGTGCCAGCAGCTTAGCACTGATCAATCAGCCCCAGCATTTT
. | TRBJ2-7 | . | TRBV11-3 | CASSLDLWLQGLYEQYF | TGTGCCAGCAGCTTAGATCTTTGGTTACAGGGTCTCTACGAGCAGTACTTC
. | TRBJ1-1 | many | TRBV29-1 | CSVEEGNRVPEAFF | TGCAGCGTTGAAGAGGGAAACAGGGTCCCTGAAGCTTTCTTT
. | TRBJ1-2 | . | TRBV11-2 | CASSGPGQANYGYTF | TGTGCCAGCAGCGGTCCGGGACAAGCTAACTATGGCTACACCTTC
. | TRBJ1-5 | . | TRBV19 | CASSIAGNQPQHF | TGTGCCAGTAGTATAGCGGGAAATCAGCCCCAGCATTTT
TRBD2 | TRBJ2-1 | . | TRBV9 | CASSGHWGGGATNEQFF | TGTGCCAGCAGCGGCCATTGGGGCGGGGGGGCCACGAATGAGCAGTTCTTC
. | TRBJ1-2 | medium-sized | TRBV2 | CASTDGGETYGYTF | TGTGCCAGCACCGACGGAGGAGAAACCTATGGCTACACCTTC
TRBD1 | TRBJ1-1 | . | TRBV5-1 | CASSADHRGPTEAFF | TGCGCCAGCAGCGCCGACCACAGGGGGCCCACTGAAGCTTTCTTT
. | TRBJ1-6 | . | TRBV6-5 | CASSPGNSPLHF | TGTGCCAGCAGTCCAGGAAATTCACCCCTCCACTTT
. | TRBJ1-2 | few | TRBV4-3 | CASSQEYGARGYTF | TGCGCCAGCAGCCAAGAATATGGGGCGCGAGGCTACACCTTC
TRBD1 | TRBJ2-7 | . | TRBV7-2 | CASSNNRGYEQYF | TGTGCCAGCAGCAACAACAGGGGCTACGAGCAGTACTTC
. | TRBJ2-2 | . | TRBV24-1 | CATSGQTGELFF | TGTGCCACCAGTGGTCAGACCGGGGAGCTGTTTTTT
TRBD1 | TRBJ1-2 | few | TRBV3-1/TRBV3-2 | CASSQDTGDDGYTF | TGTGCCAGCAGCCAAGATACAGGGGATGATGGCTACACCTTC
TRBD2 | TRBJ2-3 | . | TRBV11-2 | CASSLGASGGHTDTQYF | TGTGCCAGCAGCTTAGGAGCTAGCGGGGGGCACACAGATACGCAGTATTTT
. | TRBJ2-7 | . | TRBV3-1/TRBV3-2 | CASSQGRGPTYEQYF | TGTGCCAGCAGCCAAGGGAGGGGGCCCACCTACGAGCAGTACTTC
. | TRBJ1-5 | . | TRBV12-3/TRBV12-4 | CASNTPGNQPQHF | TGTGCCAGCAACACCCCCGGCAATCAGCCCCAGCATTTT
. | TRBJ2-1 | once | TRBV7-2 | CASSLARGSRDNEQFF | TGTGCCAGCAGCTTAGCCCGCGGCTCCAGGGACAATGAGCAGTTCTTC
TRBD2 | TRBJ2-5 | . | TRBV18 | CASSPTSGGGLETQYF | TGTGCCAGCTCACCGACTAGCGGGGGGGGTCTCGAGACCCAGTACTTC
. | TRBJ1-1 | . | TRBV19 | CASSPGVTEAFF | TGTGCCAGTAGTCCCGGGGTCACTGAAGCTTTCTTT
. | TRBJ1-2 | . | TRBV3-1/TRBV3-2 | CASSQARGRHGYTF | TGTGCCAGCAGCCAAGCCCGAGGGAGGCATGGCTACACCTTC
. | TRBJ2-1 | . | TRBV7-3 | CASSLSPRYNEQFF | TGTGCCAGCAGCTTATCCCCCCGTTACAATGAGCAGTTCTTC
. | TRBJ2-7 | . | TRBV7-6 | CASSPTEFVTGEQYF | TGTGCCAGCAGCCCGACCGAGTTTGTGACGGGGGAGCAGTACTTC
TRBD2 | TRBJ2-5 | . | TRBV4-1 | CASSQEEGSGGAETQYF | TGCGCCAGCAGCCAAGAAGAAGGTAGCGGGGGGGCAGAGACCCAGTACTTC
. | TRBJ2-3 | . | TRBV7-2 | CASSFSRGSTDTQYF | TGTGCCAGCAGCTTTTCGCGGGGTAGCACAGATACGCAGTATTTT
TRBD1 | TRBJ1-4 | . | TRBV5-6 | CASSPTGATNEKLFF | TGTGCCAGCAGCCCGACAGGGGCGACTAATGAAAAACTGTTTTTT
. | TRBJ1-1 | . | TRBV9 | CASRTEMNTEAFF | TGTGCCAGCAGGACAGAGATGAACACTGAAGCTTTCTTT
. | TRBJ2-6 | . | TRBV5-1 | CASSLDGPGANVLTF | TGCGCCAGCAGCTTGGACGGTCCTGGGGCCAACGTCCTGACTTTC
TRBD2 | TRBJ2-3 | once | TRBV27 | CASSFSGLGGPTDTQYF | TGTGCCAGCAGTTTTTCCGGACTAGGAGGGCCCACAGATACGCAGTATTTT
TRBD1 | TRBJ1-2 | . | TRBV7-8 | CASSPRTGGGYTF | TGTGCCAGCAGCCCAAGGACAGGGGGTGGCTACACCTTC
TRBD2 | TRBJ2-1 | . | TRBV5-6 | CASSLMVGLAGHEQFF | TGTGCCAGCAGCTTGATGGTGGGACTAGCTGGCCATGAGCAGTTCTTC
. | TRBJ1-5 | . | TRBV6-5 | CASSDNGPNNQPQHF | TGTGCCAGCAGCGATAATGGGCCAAACAATCAGCCCCAGCATTTT
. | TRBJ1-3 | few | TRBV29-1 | CSGQGFGNTIYF | TGCAGCGGCCAGGGATTTGGAAACACCATATATTTT
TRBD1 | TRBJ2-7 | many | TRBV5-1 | CASSLGTGGDEQYF | TGCGCCAGCAGCTTGGGGACAGGGGGCGACGAGCAGTACTTC
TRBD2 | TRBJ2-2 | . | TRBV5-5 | CASRRLAGARQATGELFF | TGTGCCAGCCGACGACTAGCGGGGGCGAGGCAGGCCACCGGGGAGCTGTTTTTT
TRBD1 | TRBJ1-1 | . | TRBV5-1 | CASSSQGGATEAFF | TGCGCCAGCAGCTCCCAGGGGGGTGCCACTGAAGCTTTCTTT
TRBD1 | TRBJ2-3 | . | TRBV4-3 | CASSQDGTGGTDTQYF | TGCGCCAGCAGCCAAGACGGGACAGGAGGCACAGATACGCAGTATTTT
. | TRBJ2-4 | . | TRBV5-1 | CASSLSSIRDIQYF | TGCGCCAGCAGCCTATCTAGCATCCGAGACATTCAGTACTTC
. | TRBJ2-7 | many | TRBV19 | CASSTQRHLEQYF | TGTGCCAGTAGTACCCAACGACATCTCGAGCAGTACTTC
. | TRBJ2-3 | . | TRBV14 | CASSQERDHVSTDTQYF | TGTGCCAGCAGCCAAGAGAGAGATCATGTAAGCACAGATACGCAGTATTTT
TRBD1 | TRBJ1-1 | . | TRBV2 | CASWTGSAFF | TGTGCCAGCTGGACAGGGAGCGCTTTCTTT
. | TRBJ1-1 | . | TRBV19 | CASSILRRRASGTEAFF | TGTGCCAGTAGTATTTTGCGACGGAGGGCGAGTGGGACTGAAGCTTTCTTT
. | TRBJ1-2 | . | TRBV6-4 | CASSPEISNYGYTF | TGTGCCAGCAGCCCAGAAATTTCTAACTATGGCTACACCTTC
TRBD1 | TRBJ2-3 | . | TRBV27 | CASTLGQGRTDTQYF | TGTGCCAGCACCTTGGGACAGGGGAGGACAGATACGCAGTATTTT